The 2 T cell receptor beta chains given below trace back to one sample, sequenced in a study of T cell responses to AZD1222 COVID-19 vaccine. The repertoire was sequenced with immunoSEQ multiplex PCR; TCRdb's copy has only in-frame clones and lacks some. The sample consists of 90,000 or so clones, over 70% of them appearing once. The sequenced sample was peripheral blood, obtained on day 0 of AZD1222 vaccination. These receptors came from an adult in good health.

V gene TRBV27 combines with J gene TRBJ1-2; perhaps TRBD1 as D (5 bases). Germline loops: CDR1 MNHEY, CDR2 SMNVEV (reference sequence). Trimming pared 0 bases from V and 8 bases from J, leaving 10 bases between. The CDR3 has 13 amino acids. This CDR3 is CASSLSGARGYTF. Written as DNA, the CDR3 is TGTGCCAGCAGTTTATCAGGGGCTAGGGGCTACACCTTC.

The J gene is TRBJ1-5, the V gene TRBV28, with D uncertain. V lost 7 bases and J 8 bases, leaving 15 bases between the germline ends. CDR1 is MDHEN and CDR2 is SYDVKM in the germline V gene. This CDR3 contains 13 residues. The chain's CDR3 is CASNTGVKEPQHF. The CDR3 nucleotides read TGTGCCAGCAACACCGGGGTAAAGGAGCCCCAGCATTTT.